The T cell receptor beta chain described here comes from a study of blood T cell repertoires in COVID-19. On the study more broadly: The study drew acute and convalescent COVID-19 samples from the United States, Italy and Spain. From T cells, B-cell-depleted T cells, or PBMCs came the material, which was cDNA or gDNA.

Original processing methods: Amplification from reference gene primers served as the basis for estimated nucleated cell counts. Data came from immunoSEQ multiplex PCR; TCRdb stores just in-frame clones and leaves some out. From that table come the V and J calls and clone size; the DNA was used to work out D and trimming. The sample records hundreds of thousands of clones, approximately 86% being singletons. Source material: peripheral blood. This TCR was sampled from a woman in her fifties or sixties who had recovered from COVID-19.

CDR3 DNA sequence: TGTGCCAGCAGTGCGGGGCGGGGCCAATACGAGCAGTACTTC. Its translation is CASSAGRGQYEQYF. The chain links TRBV2 to TRBJ2-7; D is possibly TRBD2 (6 bases). Trimming took off 4 bases at V and 4 bases at J, with 14 bases between the two ends. CDR3 length: 14 amino acids. The germline gives CDR1 SNHLY, CDR2 FYNNEI.